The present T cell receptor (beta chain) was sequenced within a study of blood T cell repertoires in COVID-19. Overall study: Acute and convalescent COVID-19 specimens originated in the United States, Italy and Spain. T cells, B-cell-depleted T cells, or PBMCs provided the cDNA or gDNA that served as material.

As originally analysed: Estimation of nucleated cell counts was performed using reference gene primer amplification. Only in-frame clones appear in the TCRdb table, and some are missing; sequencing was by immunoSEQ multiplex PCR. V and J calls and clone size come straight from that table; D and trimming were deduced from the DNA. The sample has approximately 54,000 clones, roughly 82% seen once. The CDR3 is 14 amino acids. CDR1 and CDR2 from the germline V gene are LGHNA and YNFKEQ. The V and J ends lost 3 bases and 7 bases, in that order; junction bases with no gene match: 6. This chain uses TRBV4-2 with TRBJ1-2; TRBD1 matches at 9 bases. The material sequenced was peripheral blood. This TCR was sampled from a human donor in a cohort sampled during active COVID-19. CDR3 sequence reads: CASSHQGQGVGYTF. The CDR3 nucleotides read TGTGCCAGCAGCCACCAGGGACAGGGTGTTGGCTACACCTTC.